This TCR beta chain originates from a study of blood T cell repertoires in COVID-19. Study in general: T cells, B-cell-depleted T cells, or PBMCs supplied cDNA or gDNA.

In the original processing: Researchers report that nucleated cell counts were estimated from reference gene primer amplification. Produced via immunoSEQ multiplex PCR; TCRdb's table is partial and in-frame only. V and J calls and clone size are as listed in that table; D and trimming were resolved from the DNA. The sample holds more than 400,000 clones; roughly 85% are singletons and the top ten take approximately 3.4%. CDR3 size: 12 residues. Material: peripheral blood. The chain links TRBV1 to TRBJ2-5; the listed D gene, TRBD2, was not tested against the DNA. TRBV1 represents a pseudogene. This sequence originates from a human donor in a cohort sampled during active COVID-19. The CDR3 sequence: CTSTGGKETQYF. For the CDR3, the DNA is TGCACCAGCACCGGCGGGAAAGAGACCCAGTACTTC.